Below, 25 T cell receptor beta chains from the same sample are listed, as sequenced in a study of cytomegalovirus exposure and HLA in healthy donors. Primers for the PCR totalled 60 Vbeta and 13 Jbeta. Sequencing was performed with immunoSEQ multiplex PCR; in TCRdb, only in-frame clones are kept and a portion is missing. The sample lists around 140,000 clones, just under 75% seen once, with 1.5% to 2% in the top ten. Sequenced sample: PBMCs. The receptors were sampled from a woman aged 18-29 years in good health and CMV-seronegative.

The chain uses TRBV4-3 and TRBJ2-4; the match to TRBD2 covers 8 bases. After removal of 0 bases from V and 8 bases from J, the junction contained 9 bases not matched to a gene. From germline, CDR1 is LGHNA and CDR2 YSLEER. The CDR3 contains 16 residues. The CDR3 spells CASSQEASGGADIQYF. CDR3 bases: TGCGCCAGCAGCCAAGAGGCGAGCGGGGGCGCGGACATTCAGTACTTC.

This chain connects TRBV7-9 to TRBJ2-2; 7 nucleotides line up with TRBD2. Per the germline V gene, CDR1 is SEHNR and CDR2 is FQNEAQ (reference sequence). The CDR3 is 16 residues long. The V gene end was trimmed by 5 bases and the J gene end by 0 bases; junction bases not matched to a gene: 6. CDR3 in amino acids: CASSAGEASNTGELFF. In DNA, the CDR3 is TGTGCCAGCAGCGCGGGGGAGGCCTCGAACACCGGGGAGCTGTTTTTT.

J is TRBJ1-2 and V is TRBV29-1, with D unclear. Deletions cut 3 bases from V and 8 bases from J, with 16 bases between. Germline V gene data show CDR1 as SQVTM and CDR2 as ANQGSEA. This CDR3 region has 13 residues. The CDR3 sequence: CSVEEEPLSGYTF. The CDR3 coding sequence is TGCAGCGTTGAGGAGGAGCCTCTTTCCGGCTACACCTTC. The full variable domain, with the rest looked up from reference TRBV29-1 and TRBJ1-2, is SAVISQKPSRDICQRGTSLTIQCQVDSQVTMMFWYRQQPGQSLTLIATANQGSEATYESGFVIDKFPISRPNLTFSTLTVSNMSPEDSSIYLCSVEEEPLSGYTFGSGTRLTVV.

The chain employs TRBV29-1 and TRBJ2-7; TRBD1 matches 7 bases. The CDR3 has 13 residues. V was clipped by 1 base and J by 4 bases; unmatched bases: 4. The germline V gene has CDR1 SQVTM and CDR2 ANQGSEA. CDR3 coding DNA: TGCAGCGTTGAAGGGGACAGAAATTACGAGCAGTACTTC. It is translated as CSVEGDRNYEQYF.

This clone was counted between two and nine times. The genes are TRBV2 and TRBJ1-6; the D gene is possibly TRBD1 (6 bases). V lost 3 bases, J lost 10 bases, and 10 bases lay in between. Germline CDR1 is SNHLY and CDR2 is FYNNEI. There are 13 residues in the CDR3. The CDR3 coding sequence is TGTGCCAGCAGTGACAACAGGGAGTCACCCCTCCACTTT. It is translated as CASSDNRESPLHF.

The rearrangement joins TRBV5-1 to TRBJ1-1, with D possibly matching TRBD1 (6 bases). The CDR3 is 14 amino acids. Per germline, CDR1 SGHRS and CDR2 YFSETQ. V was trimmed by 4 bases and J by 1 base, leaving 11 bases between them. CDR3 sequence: CASSHAGANTEAFF. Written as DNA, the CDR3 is TGCGCCAGCAGCCATGCGGGGGCGAACACTGAAGCTTTCTTT.

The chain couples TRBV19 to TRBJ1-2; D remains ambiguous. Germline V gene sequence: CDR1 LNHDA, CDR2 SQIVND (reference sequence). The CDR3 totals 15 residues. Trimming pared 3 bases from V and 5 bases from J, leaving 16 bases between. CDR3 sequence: CASSINWQERYGYTF. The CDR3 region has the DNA TGTGCCAGTAGTATCAATTGGCAGGAACGGTATGGCTACACCTTC.

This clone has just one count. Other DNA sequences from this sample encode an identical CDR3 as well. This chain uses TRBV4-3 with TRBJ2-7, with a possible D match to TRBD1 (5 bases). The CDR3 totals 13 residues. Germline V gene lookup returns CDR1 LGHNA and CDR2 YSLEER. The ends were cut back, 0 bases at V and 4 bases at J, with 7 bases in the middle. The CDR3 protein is CASSQDRGYEQYF. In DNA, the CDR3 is TGCGCCAGCAGCCAAGATAGGGGTTACGAGCAGTACTTC.

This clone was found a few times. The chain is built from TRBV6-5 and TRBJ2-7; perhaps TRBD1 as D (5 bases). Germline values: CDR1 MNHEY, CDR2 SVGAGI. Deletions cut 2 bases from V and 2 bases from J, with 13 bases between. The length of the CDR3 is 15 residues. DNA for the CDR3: TGTGCCAGCAGTTACGCGCCGACAGAGACCTACGAGCAGTACTTC. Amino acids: CASSYAPTETYEQYF.

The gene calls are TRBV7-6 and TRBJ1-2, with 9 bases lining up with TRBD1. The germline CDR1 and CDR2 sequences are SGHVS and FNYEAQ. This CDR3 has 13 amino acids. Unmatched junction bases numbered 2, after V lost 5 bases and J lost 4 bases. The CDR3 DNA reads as TGTGCCAGCAGCCCGGGACAGGGCTATGGCTACACCTTC. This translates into CASSPGQGYGYTF. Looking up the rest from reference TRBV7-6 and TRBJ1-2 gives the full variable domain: GAGVSQSPRYKVTKRGQDVALRCDPISGHVSLYWYRQALGQGPEFLTYFNYEAQQDKSGLPNDRFSAERPEGSISTLTIQRTEQRDSAMYRCASSPGQGYGYTFGSGTRLTVV.

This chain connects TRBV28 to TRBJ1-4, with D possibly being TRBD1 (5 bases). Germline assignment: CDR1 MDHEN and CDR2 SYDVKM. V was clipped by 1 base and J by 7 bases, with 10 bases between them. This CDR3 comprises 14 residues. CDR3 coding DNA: TGTGCCAGCAGTTTATCGGGGGGTAGTGAAAAACTGTTTTTT. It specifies CASSLSGGSEKLFF.

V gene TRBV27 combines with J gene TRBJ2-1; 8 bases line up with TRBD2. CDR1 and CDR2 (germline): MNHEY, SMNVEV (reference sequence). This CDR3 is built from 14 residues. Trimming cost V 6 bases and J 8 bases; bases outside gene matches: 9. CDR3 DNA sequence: TGTGCCAGCAGCCCCGGGACTAGGGCCGATGAGCAGTTCTTC. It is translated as CASSPGTRADEQFF.

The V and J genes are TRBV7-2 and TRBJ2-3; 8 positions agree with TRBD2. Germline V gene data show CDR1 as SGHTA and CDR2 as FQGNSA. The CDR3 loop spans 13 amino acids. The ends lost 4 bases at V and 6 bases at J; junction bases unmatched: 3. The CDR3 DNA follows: TGTGCCAGCAGCTCCTCTAGCGGGGATACGCAGTATTTT. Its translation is CASSSSSGDTQYF.

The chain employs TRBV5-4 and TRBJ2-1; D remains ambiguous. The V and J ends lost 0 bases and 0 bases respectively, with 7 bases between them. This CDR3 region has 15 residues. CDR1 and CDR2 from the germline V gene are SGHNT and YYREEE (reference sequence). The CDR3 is CASSLALSSYNEQFF. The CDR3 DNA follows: TGTGCCAGCAGCTTGGCACTTAGCTCCTACAATGAGCAGTTCTTC.

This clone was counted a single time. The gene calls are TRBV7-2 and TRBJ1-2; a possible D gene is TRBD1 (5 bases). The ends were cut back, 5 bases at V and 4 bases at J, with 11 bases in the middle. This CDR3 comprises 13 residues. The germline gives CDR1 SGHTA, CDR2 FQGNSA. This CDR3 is CASSDGTLYGYTF. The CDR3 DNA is TGTGCCAGCAGCGACGGGACTCTCTATGGCTACACCTTC. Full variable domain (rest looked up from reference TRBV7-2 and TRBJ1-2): GAGVSQSPSNKVTEKGKDVELRCDPISGHTALYWYRQSLGQGLEFLIYFQGNSAPDKSGLPSDRFSAERTGGSVSTLTIQRTQQEDSAVYLCASSDGTLYGYTFGSGTRLTVV.

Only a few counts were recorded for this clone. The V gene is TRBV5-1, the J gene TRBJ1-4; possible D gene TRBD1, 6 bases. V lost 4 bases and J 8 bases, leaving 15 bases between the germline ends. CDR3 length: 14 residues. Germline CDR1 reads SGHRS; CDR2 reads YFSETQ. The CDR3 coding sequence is TGCGCCAGCAGCGGGGGGGCGGCGGGAGAAAAACTGTTTTTT. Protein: CASSGGAAGEKLFF.

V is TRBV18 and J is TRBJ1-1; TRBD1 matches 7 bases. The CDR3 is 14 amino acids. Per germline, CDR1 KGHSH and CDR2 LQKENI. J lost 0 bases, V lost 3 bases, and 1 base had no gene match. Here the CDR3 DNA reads TGTGCCAGCTCACCGGGACAGTTGAACACTGAAGCTTTCTTT. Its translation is CASSPGQLNTEAFF.

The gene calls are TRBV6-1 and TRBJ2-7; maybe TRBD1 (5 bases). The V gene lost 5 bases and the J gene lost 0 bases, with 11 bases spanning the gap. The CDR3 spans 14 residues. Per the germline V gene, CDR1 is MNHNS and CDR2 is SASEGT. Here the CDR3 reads CASSLDRYSYEQYF. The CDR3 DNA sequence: TGTGCCAGCAGTCTCGACAGATACTCCTACGAGCAGTACTTC.

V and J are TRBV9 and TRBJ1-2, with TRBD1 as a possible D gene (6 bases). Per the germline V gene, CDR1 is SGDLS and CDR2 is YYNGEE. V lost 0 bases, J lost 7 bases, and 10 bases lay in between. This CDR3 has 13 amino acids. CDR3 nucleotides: TGTGCCAGCAGCGTAGCTCAGGGGAGTGGCTACACCTTC. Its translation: CASSVAQGSGYTF.

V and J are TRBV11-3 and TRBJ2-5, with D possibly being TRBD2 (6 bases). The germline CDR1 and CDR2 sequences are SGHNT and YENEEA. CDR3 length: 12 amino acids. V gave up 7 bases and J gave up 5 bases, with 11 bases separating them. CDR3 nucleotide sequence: TGTGCCAGCACCCTAGGAGGGGAGACCCAGTACTTC. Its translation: CASTLGGETQYF.

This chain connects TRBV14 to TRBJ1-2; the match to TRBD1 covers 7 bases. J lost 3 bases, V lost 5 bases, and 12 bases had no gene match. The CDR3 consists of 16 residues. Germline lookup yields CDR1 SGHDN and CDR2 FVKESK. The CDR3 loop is CASSAWDSPRDYGYTF. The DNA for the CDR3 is TGTGCCAGCAGCGCCTGGGACAGCCCCCGGGACTATGGCTACACCTTC.

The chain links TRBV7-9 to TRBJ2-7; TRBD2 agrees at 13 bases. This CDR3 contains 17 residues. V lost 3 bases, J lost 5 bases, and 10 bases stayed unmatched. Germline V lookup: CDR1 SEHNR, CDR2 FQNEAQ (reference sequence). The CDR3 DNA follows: TGTGCCAGCAGCTTGGGACTAGCGGGATTAACTAAAGACGAGCAGTACTTC. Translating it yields CASSLGLAGLTKDEQYF.

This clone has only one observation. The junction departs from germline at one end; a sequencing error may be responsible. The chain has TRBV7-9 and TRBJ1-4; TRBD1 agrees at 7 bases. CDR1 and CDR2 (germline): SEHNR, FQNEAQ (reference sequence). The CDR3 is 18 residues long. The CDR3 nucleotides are TGTTCCAGCAGCTCAAGCAGGGGGGAACCTGTGGGCGGTGAAAAACTGTTTTTT. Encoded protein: CSSSSSRGEPVGGEKLFF.

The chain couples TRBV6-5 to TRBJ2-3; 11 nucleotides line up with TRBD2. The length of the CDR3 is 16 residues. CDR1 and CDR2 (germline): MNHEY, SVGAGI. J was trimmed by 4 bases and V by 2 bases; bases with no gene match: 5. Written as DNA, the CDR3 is TGTGCCAGCAGTTACGTAGCGGGGGGGACCGCAGATACGCAGTATTTT. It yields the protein CASSYVAGGTADTQYF.

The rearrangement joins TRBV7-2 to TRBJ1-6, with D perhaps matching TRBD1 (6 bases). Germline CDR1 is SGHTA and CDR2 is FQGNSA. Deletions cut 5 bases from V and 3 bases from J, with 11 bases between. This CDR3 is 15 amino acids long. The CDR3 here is CASSGGQIYNSPLHF. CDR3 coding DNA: TGTGCCAGCAGCGGCGGACAGATCTATAATTCACCCCTCCACTTT.